Listed here is a single T cell receptor beta chain. Antigen specificity is unknown. The source of the sample is a study of vaccination and CD4 T cells after COVID-19. About the study: By nasal swab PCR, the convalescent patients were SARS-CoV-2 positive, with roughly ten mild cases and one severe. Post-vaccine sampling followed dose two by a median about 70 days (range 14 to 241). Findings and caveats of the study: The study found that a median about 85% of reactive clones in convalescent patients appeared only post-vaccination.

Germline-derived CDR1 and CDR2 are MRHNA and SNTAGT. Trimming removed 6 bases from V and 1 base from J; junction bases left unmatched: 2. The CDR3 is made up of 13 amino acids. Sequenced with the Oncomine TCR Beta short-read assay was DNA taken from cultured CD4+ T cells. TCRdb reanalysed the PCR reads using MiXCR and keeps one entry per CDR3 protein. The sample shows about 5,900 distinct CDR3 sequences, more than 50% of them seen only once. Documented treatment: 10-day PBMC culture with coronavirus spike peptide pools or control peptides (ViraFEST assay). Input material: CD4+ T cells from blood, cultured in vitro. The TCR was taken from a human donor who had recovered from COVID-19. V and J are TRBV6-4 and TRBJ1-1; 7 nucleotides line up with TRBD1. DNA for the CDR3: TGTGCCAGCAGCCGGACAGGGAACACTGAAGCTTTCTTT. This sequence encodes CASSRTGNTEAFF.